The 2 T cell receptor beta chains below come from one sample, sequenced in a study of long-term antiretroviral therapy in people with HIV. It was version v3.0 of the immunoSEQ assay that was run at survey level. Only in-frame clones appear in the TCRdb table, and some are missing; sequencing was by immunoSEQ multiplex PCR. The sample has about 39,000 clones; 75% to 90% are singletons. The sample was unsorted PBMCs, taken 3.1 years after starting antiretroviral therapy. These receptors came from a woman in her forties or fifties with HIV.

The chain is built from TRBV19 and TRBJ2-5, with D hard to call. V shed 7 bases and J shed 3 bases, with 18 bases lying between them. The CDR3 is 15 residues long. The germline V gene encodes CDR1 LNHDA and CDR2 SQIVND (reference sequence). CDR3 in amino acids: CASNGVLEWEETQYF. CDR3 nucleotide sequence: TGTGCCAGTAACGGAGTACTTGAATGGGAAGAGACCCAGTACTTC.

This chain uses TRBV7-3 with TRBJ2-3; tentative D call: TRBD2 (5 bases). CDR3 length equals 19 residues. The ends were cut back, 0 bases at V and 3 bases at J, with 22 bases in the middle. Germline V lookup: CDR1 SGHTA, CDR2 FQGTGA. The CDR3 region is CASSLTFGGTRPMTDTQYF. The CDR3 DNA sequence: TGTGCCAGCAGCTTAACGTTCGGCGGTACTAGGCCTATGACAGATACGCAGTATTTT.